A selection of T cell receptor beta chains follows, all from one sample in a study of cytomegalovirus exposure and HLA in healthy donors. Sequencing was performed with immunoSEQ multiplex PCR; in TCRdb, only in-frame clones are kept and a portion is missing. This table has approximately 190,000 clones, around 84% appearing once. The specimen sequenced was PBMCs. Source of these receptors: a woman aged 50 to 60 in good health and CMV-seropositive. Each CDR3 is given with its conserved first and last residue. A D gene is named only where the DNA matches it firmly. Size values are once, few and many counts, or a class for expanded clones, and some rows have none.

v_call	j_call	clone_size	d_call	cdr3_aa	cdr3_nt
TRBV4-1	TRBJ1-3	NA	NA	CASSQSGAGNTIYF	TGCGCCAGCAGCCAATCGGGGGCTGGAAACACCATATATTTT
TRBV2	TRBJ2-1	NA	NA	CASSPSELSYNEQFF	TGTGCCAGCAGTCCTAGCGAGCTTTCCTACAATGAGCAGTTCTTC
TRBV5-4	TRBJ1-4	NA	TRBD1	CASSASTGSNEKLFF	TGTGCCAGCAGCGCCTCGACAGGGTCCAATGAAAAACTGTTTTTT
TRBV6-5	TRBJ1-4	NA	TRBD1	CASSQYRGSEKLFF	TGTGCCAGCAGCCAGTACAGGGGGAGCGAAAAACTGTTTTTT
TRBV19	TRBJ1-2	NA	TRBD1	CASTRDRGLRNGYTF	TGTGCCAGTACCAGAGACAGGGGGCTCAGAAATGGCTACACCTTC
TRBV6-5	TRBJ1-3	NA	NA	CASKRGLSGNTIYF	TGTGCCAGCAAGAGAGGCCTCTCTGGAAACACCATATATTTT
TRBV6-5	TRBJ1-1	NA	NA	CASRRGTEAFF	TGTGCCAGCAGGAGAGGGACTGAAGCTTTCTTT
TRBV6-9	TRBJ2-1	NA	TRBD1	CASIPRDRVPHNEQFF	TGTGCCAGCATTCCGAGAGACAGGGTACCCCACAATGAGCAGTTCTTC
TRBV27	TRBJ1-4	once	NA	CASSSYDSRGSNEKLFF	TGTGCCAGCAGTTCCTACGACAGTAGAGGTTCTAATGAAAAACTGTTTTTT
TRBV7-2	TRBJ2-3	NA	NA	CASSLASGNTDTQYF	TGTGCCAGCAGCTTAGCTAGCGGAAACACAGATACGCAGTATTTT
TRBV15	TRBJ1-1	NA	TRBD1	CATSAVTGGTEAFF	TGTGCCACCAGCGCCGTGACAGGGGGCACTGAAGCTTTCTTT
TRBV5-4	TRBJ2-7	once	TRBD2	CASSLVGSSGGYEQYF	TGTGCCAGCAGCTTGGTAGGGTCTAGCGGGGGTTACGAGCAGTACTTC
TRBV27	TRBJ1-4	NA	NA	CASSSRASAVEKLFF	TGTGCCAGCAGTTCCCGCGCTTCTGCGGTTGAAAAACTGTTTTTT
TRBV4-2	TRBJ2-7	NA	TRBD1	CASLGQSSYEQYF	TGTGCCAGCCTGGGACAGAGCTCCTACGAGCAGTACTTC
TRBV2	TRBJ2-7	NA	NA	CASNIRGDYEQYF	TGTGCCAGCAACATACGCGGAGACTACGAGCAGTACTTC
TRBV7-9	TRBJ2-7	NA	TRBD2	CASSLLAGGRSYKQYF	TGTGCCAGCAGCTTACTAGCGGGGGGAAGATCCTACAAGCAGTACTTC
TRBV27	TRBJ1-2	NA	TRBD1	CASGRTGGIYGYTF	TGTGCCAGCGGCCGGACAGGGGGAATCTATGGCTACACCTTC
TRBV7-6	TRBJ2-5	few	TRBD1	CASSLSGQGAAETQYF	TGTGCCAGCAGCTTATCGGGACAGGGGGCGGCGGAGACCCAGTACTTC